These T cell receptor beta chains were read from a single sample in a study of blood T cells in healthy people across ages. One entry per CDR3 protein, called by TCRdb with MiXCR from the 5' RACE reads. The table shows fewer than 750,000 distinct CDR3 sequences, with roughly 48% occurring only once. The sample was blood. Receptors were obtained from an elderly man in good health. CDR3s include the opening cysteine and the closing phenylalanine or tryptophan. Each record gives: CDR3 protein, CDR3 DNA, clone size, J gene, V gene, D gene. The D gene is left open where the match is weak. Where a row states a size, it is once, few, many or the class of an expanded clone; other rows omit it.

CDR3: CATALTGGDEKLFF
DNA: TGTGCCACCGCCTTGACAGGGGGCGATGAAAAACTGTTTTTT
size: NA
J: TRBJ1-4
V: TRBV7-9
D: TRBD1

CDR3: CASSPTSSQETQYF
DNA: TGTGCCAGCAGCCCGACTAGCAGCCAAGAGACCCAGTACTTC
size: NA
J: TRBJ2-5
V: TRBV5-5
D: TRBD2

CDR3: CAGSSTGGQSYEQYF
DNA: TGTGCCGGCAGCTCAACAGGGGGCCAATCCTACGAGCAGTACTTC
size: NA
J: TRBJ2-7
V: TRBV7-9
D: TRBD1

CDR3: CASSLQHSNSPLHF
DNA: TGTGCCAGCAGCCTCCAACATTCTAATTCACCCCTCCACTTT
size: few
J: TRBJ1-6
V: TRBV5-1
D: NA

CDR3: CSANAGEAYEQYF
DNA: TGCAGTGCCAATGCGGGGGAGGCCTACGAGCAGTACTTC
size: NA
J: TRBJ2-7
V: TRBV20-1
D: TRBD2

CDR3: CASRLAGASRTDTQYF
DNA: TGTGCCAGCAGGTTAGCCGGGGCGTCACGCACAGATACGCAGTATTTT
size: once
J: TRBJ2-3
V: TRBV7-8
D: NA

CDR3: CASSEPGHIYGYTF
DNA: TGTGCCAGCAGTGAACCCGGGCACATCTATGGCTACACCTTC
size: NA
J: TRBJ1-2
V: TRBV25-1
D: NA

CDR3: CASSLARGRTTAQETQYF
DNA: TGTGCCAGCAGCTTAGCGCGCGGCAGAACGACCGCCCAAGAGACCCAGTACTTC
size: many
J: TRBJ2-5
V: TRBV7-9
D: NA

CDR3: CASSASRGLGHEQYF
DNA: TGTGCCAGCAGTGCCTCGAGAGGACTAGGCCACGAGCAGTACTTC
size: NA
J: TRBJ2-7
V: TRBV2
D: TRBD2

CDR3: CASSPTRSGNEQFF
DNA: TGTGCCAGCAGTCCGACTAGGAGCGGGAATGAGCAGTTCTTC
size: NA
J: TRBJ2-1
V: TRBV12-3/TRBV12-4
D: NA

CDR3: CSASRGRAGNEQFF
DNA: TGCAGTGCGAGCCGCGGGAGGGCCGGGAATGAGCAGTTCTTC
size: NA
J: TRBJ2-1
V: TRBV20-1
D: TRBD2

CDR3: CASRLAGVSEQYF
DNA: TGTGCCAGCCGATTAGCGGGAGTGAGTGAGCAGTACTTC
size: NA
J: TRBJ2-4
V: TRBV27
D: TRBD2

CDR3: CASSRQGQPNQETQYF
DNA: TGTGCCAGCAGTCGACAAGGACAACCCAACCAAGAGACCCAGTACTTC
size: NA
J: TRBJ2-5
V: TRBV7-9
D: NA

CDR3: CASSVASGRGNEQFF
DNA: TGTGCCAGCAGCGTAGCTAGCGGGAGGGGCAATGAGCAGTTCTTC
size: few
J: TRBJ2-1
V: TRBV9
D: TRBD2

CDR3: CASSSRTVGADSQYF
DNA: TGTGCCAGCAGCTCGAGGACAGTAGGGGCCGACTCGCAGTATTTT
size: few
J: TRBJ2-3
V: TRBV7-2
D: NA

CDR3: CSARGLAGEYEQYF
DNA: TGCAGTGCTAGGGGACTAGCGGGGGAGTACGAGCAGTACTTC
size: NA
J: TRBJ2-7
V: TRBV20-1
D: TRBD2

CDR3: CASSQDSSEKLFF
DNA: TGCGCCAGCAGCCAAGATTCGTCGGAAAAACTGTTTTTT
size: many
J: TRBJ1-4
V: TRBV4-3
D: NA

CDR3: CSARKRPYEQYF
DNA: TGCAGTGCTAGAAAGCGGCCCTACGAGCAGTACTTC
size: NA
J: TRBJ2-7
V: TRBV20-1
D: NA

CDR3: CATSRDRGLTYGYTF
DNA: TGTGCCACCAGCAGAGATCGTGGCTTAACCTATGGCTACACCTTC
size: NA
J: TRBJ1-2
V: TRBV15
D: NA

CDR3: CASSEFKGNYGYTF
DNA: TGTGCCAGCAGTGAATTTAAAGGCAACTATGGCTACACCTTC
size: NA
J: TRBJ1-2
V: TRBV25-1
D: NA

CDR3: CSARAQADLQGANVLTF
DNA: TGCAGTGCTAGAGCTCAGGCAGACCTACAGGGGGCCAACGTCCTGACTTTC
size: NA
J: TRBJ2-6
V: TRBV20-1
D: NA

CDR3: CASSPGQGSTYEQYF
DNA: TGTGCCAGCAGTCCGGGGCAGGGATCGACCTACGAGCAGTACTTC
size: many
J: TRBJ2-7
V: TRBV6-6
D: NA

CDR3: CASKKAAGSYEQYF
DNA: TGTGCCAGCAAAAAGGCCGCAGGCTCCTACGAGCAGTACTTC
size: many
J: TRBJ2-7
V: TRBV6-6
D: NA

CDR3: CASSLVTESYSPLHF
DNA: TGCGCCAGCAGCTTGGTGACGGAATCTTATTCACCCCTCCACTTT
size: NA
J: TRBJ1-6
V: TRBV5-1
D: NA

CDR3: CASSAMTGYNSPLHF
DNA: TGTGCCAGCAGCGCCATGACAGGGTATAATTCACCCCTCCACTTT
size: once
J: TRBJ1-6
V: TRBV9
D: TRBD1

CDR3: CSARPLRTIPPGANVLTF
DNA: TGCAGTGCTAGGCCCCTTCGAACAATACCCCCTGGGGCCAACGTCCTGACTTTC
size: few
J: TRBJ2-6
V: TRBV20-1
D: NA

CDR3: CASLEGVGLLAEAFF
DNA: TGTGCCAGCCTTGAGGGGGTCGGGCTTCTCGCTGAAGCTTTCTTT
size: few
J: TRBJ1-1
V: TRBV6-6
D: NA

CDR3: CASSLTGGKGNQPQHF
DNA: TGCGCCAGCAGCTTGACAGGGGGAAAAGGCAATCAGCCCCAGCATTTT
size: NA
J: TRBJ1-5
V: TRBV5-1
D: TRBD1

CDR3: CSATPTATNEKLFF
DNA: TGCAGTGCTACGCCGACTGCAACTAATGAAAAACTGTTTTTT
size: NA
J: TRBJ1-4
V: TRBV20-1
D: NA

CDR3: CAISALAGGQETQYF
DNA: TGTGCCATCAGTGCTCTAGCGGGGGGACAAGAGACCCAGTACTTC
size: few
J: TRBJ2-5
V: TRBV10-3
D: TRBD2

CDR3: CASSLGTTISYEQYF
DNA: TGTGCCAGCAGCTTAGGGACTACCATCTCCTACGAGCAGTACTTC
size: NA
J: TRBJ2-7
V: TRBV7-6
D: NA

CDR3: CSASGISDTQYF
DNA: TGCAGTGCTAGCGGGATTTCAGATACGCAGTATTTT
size: NA
J: TRBJ2-3
V: TRBV20-1
D: NA

CDR3: CASSDDRGSEAFF
DNA: TGTGCCAGCAGCGATGACAGGGGTTCTGAAGCTTTCTTT
size: NA
J: TRBJ1-1
V: TRBV2
D: TRBD1

CDR3: CAWSVRLDNEQFF
DNA: TGTGCCTGGAGTGTACGACTAGACAATGAGCAGTTCTTC
size: NA
J: TRBJ2-1
V: TRBV30
D: NA

CDR3: CASSDRLAGHDYEQYF
DNA: TGTGCCAGCAGCGATCGACTAGCGGGACACGACTACGAGCAGTACTTC
size: NA
J: TRBJ2-7
V: TRBV7-9
D: TRBD2

CDR3: CASSKTGGTDTQYF
DNA: TGTGCCAGCAGCAAGACAGGGGGCACAGATACGCAGTATTTT
size: few
J: TRBJ2-3
V: TRBV7-3
D: TRBD1

CDR3: CSAPRVGSYEQYF
DNA: TGCAGTGCCCCGAGGGTCGGCTCCTACGAGCAGTACTTC
size: few
J: TRBJ2-7
V: TRBV20-1
D: NA

CDR3: CASSEPGQGTDTQDF
DNA: TGTGCCAGCAGCGAACCGGGACAGGGCACAGATACGCAGGATTTT
size: NA
J: TRBJ2-3
V: TRBV12-3/TRBV12-4
D: TRBD1

CDR3: CASSVDRGADTQYF
DNA: TGTGCCAGCAGTGTAGACAGGGGCGCAGATACGCAGTATTTT
size: NA
J: TRBJ2-3
V: TRBV6-1
D: TRBD1

CDR3: CASSRDRGVGYTF
DNA: TGTGCCAGCAGCCGGGACCGGGGTGTCGGCTACACCTTC
size: few
J: TRBJ1-2
V: TRBV14
D: NA

CDR3: CASSFSQGGSYKEQFF
DNA: TGTGCCAGCAGTTTTTCACAGGGGGGCTCCTACAAGGAGCAGTTCTTC
size: NA
J: TRBJ2-1
V: TRBV12-3/TRBV12-4
D: TRBD1

CDR3: CASSLGADRGHEQYF
DNA: TGTGCCAGCAGCTTAGGTGCGGACAGGGGGCATGAGCAGTACTTC
size: once
J: TRBJ2-5
V: TRBV7-2
D: TRBD1